This is a list of T cell receptor beta chains from one sample in a study of OX40 agonist ivuxolimab in advanced cancers. The protocol was immunoSEQ multiplex PCR, while the TCRdb copy is restricted to in-frame clones and leaves out a portion. The data hold around 77,000 clones, with over 80% observed a single time. The specimen comprised CD4+ or CD8+ T cells sorted from blood, sampled in a trial of the OX40 agonist ivuxolimab. These receptors came from an adult with an advanced solid tumor such as melanoma, head and neck, liver or kidney cancer. Both conserved end residues are part of each CDR3. Each record gives: V gene, clone size, J gene, D gene, CDR3 DNA, CDR3 protein. A D gene is named only where the DNA matches it firmly. The size of a clone is reported for some rows only, either as once, few or many, or as a class for expanded clones.

V: TRBV7-4
size: -
J: TRBJ1-5
D: TRBD1
DNA: TGTGCCAGCAGCAAGGACAGGGCCCATCCCCAGCATTTT
CDR3: CASSKDRAHPQHF

V: TRBV29-1
size: -
J: TRBJ1-2
D: TRBD1
DNA: TGCAGCGTTGAAGATCCGGACAGGGAAGGGATTGGCTACACCTTC
CDR3: CSVEDPDREGIGYTF

V: TRBV19
size: -
J: TRBJ2-6
D: -
DNA: TGTGCCAGTAGTGTAATCTCTGGGGCCAACGTCCTGACTTTC
CDR3: CASSVISGANVLTF

V: TRBV27
size: -
J: TRBJ2-6
D: -
DNA: TGTGCCAGCAGTTTAGTCGGCAGTGGCGCCTTCTCTGGGGCCAACGTCCTGACTTTC
CDR3: CASSLVGSGAFSGANVLTF

V: TRBV9
size: -
J: TRBJ1-1
D: -
DNA: TGTGCCAGCAGCGTAGGGCAGGGTGAAGCTTTCTTT
CDR3: CASSVGQGEAFF

V: TRBV9
size: once
J: TRBJ2-4
D: -
DNA: TGTGCCAGCAGCGTAGGGGGGCGCGTGGTAGACATTCAGTACTTC
CDR3: CASSVGGRVVDIQYF

V: TRBV29-1
size: -
J: TRBJ1-1
D: TRBD1
DNA: TGCAGCGTTTTGGCAGGGGGCACTGAAGCTTTCTTT
CDR3: CSVLAGGTEAFF

V: TRBV28
size: -
J: TRBJ2-1
D: -
DNA: TGTGCCACCCAGGGAGGCGGGTCCTACAATGAGCAGTTCTTC
CDR3: CATQGGGSYNEQFF

V: TRBV7-9
size: few
J: TRBJ2-7
D: -
DNA: TGTGCCAGCAGCTTGGAGGCCGCGGTCGAGCAGTACTTC
CDR3: CASSLEAAVEQYF

V: TRBV19
size: -
J: TRBJ1-5
D: TRBD1
DNA: TGTGCCAGTAGTGCAGGACAGGGGGACAATCAGCCCCAGCATTTT
CDR3: CASSAGQGDNQPQHF

V: TRBV7-9
size: -
J: TRBJ1-6
D: TRBD1
DNA: TGTGCCAGCAGCTTAGGACAGGGGGCCCGTGTCTATAATTTACCCCTCCACTTT
CDR3: CASSLGQGARVYNLPLHF

V: TRBV6-6
size: -
J: TRBJ1-6
D: -
DNA: TGTGCCAGCAGTTACTCAACCAATTCACCCCTCCACTTT
CDR3: CASSYSTNSPLHF

V: TRBV19
size: -
J: TRBJ2-1
D: TRBD2
DNA: TGTGCCAGCCAACGGACTAGCGGGAGTAATGAGCAGTTCTTC
CDR3: CASQRTSGSNEQFF

V: TRBV6-4
size: -
J: TRBJ2-1
D: -
DNA: TGTGCCAGCAGTGATGTCCCGAACAATGAGCAGTTCTTC
CDR3: CASSDVPNNEQFF

V: TRBV27
size: -
J: TRBJ1-1
D: -
DNA: TGTGCCAGCAGTTTAGGACAGAACACTGAAGCTTTCTTT
CDR3: CASSLGQNTEAFF

V: TRBV7-9
size: -
J: TRBJ2-7
D: TRBD1
DNA: TGTGCCAGCAGCCCGAGGGACAGAAATTACGAGCAGTACTTC
CDR3: CASSPRDRNYEQYF

V: TRBV27
size: -
J: TRBJ1-2
D: -
DNA: TGTGCCAGCAGTTTATCGGGAAGATTCTATGGCTACACCTTC
CDR3: CASSLSGRFYGYTF

V: TRBV7-7
size: few
J: TRBJ2-1
D: -
DNA: TGTGCTAGCAGCTTAGCTTCCGGCCTAACGAGCCCTAATGAGCAGTTCTTC
CDR3: CASSLASGLTSPNEQFF

V: TRBV7-3
size: -
J: TRBJ2-3
D: TRBD2
DNA: TGTGCCAGCCGTAGTAGCGGGAGCACAGATACGCAGTATTTT
CDR3: CASRSSGSTDTQYF

V: TRBV7-6
size: -
J: TRBJ2-7
D: -
DNA: TGTGCCAGCAGCTTAGCCGAGTCCTACGAGCAGTACTTC
CDR3: CASSLAESYEQYF

V: TRBV9
size: -
J: TRBJ1-2
D: -
DNA: TGTGCCAGCAGCGTAGTCGGCGGGAACTATGGCTACACCTTC
CDR3: CASSVVGGNYGYTF

V: TRBV7-9
size: -
J: TRBJ1-1
D: TRBD1
DNA: TGTGCCAGCAGCTCGGGACAGGGGGACACTGAAGCTTTCTTT
CDR3: CASSSGQGDTEAFF

V: TRBV10-3
size: -
J: TRBJ1-1
D: TRBD1
DNA: TGTGCCATCAGTGAGGGTACGACGCAGGGGGCGTCTGAAGCTTTCTTT
CDR3: CAISEGTTQGASEAFF

V: TRBV21-1
size: -
J: TRBJ1-5
D: -
DNA: TGTGCCAGCAGCCAGGAGTGGAGGACAGGGGGCTTCGGTCAGCCCCAGCATTTT
CDR3: CASSQEWRTGGFGQPQHF

V: TRBV4-3
size: once
J: TRBJ1-2
D: TRBD1
DNA: TGCGCCAGCAGACAAGCTTTACAGGGGGCGAACTATGGCTACACCTTC
CDR3: CASRQALQGANYGYTF

V: TRBV19
size: -
J: TRBJ2-7
D: TRBD1
DNA: TGTGCCAGTAGTATAGGGACAAGGACAGGGGTCTACGAGCAGTACTTC
CDR3: CASSIGTRTGVYEQYF

V: TRBV15
size: -
J: TRBJ2-3
D: TRBD1
DNA: TGTGCCACCAGCAGAGATGAGGGGGCTGGCACAGATACGCAGTATTTT
CDR3: CATSRDEGAGTDTQYF

V: TRBV5-1
size: -
J: TRBJ2-1
D: TRBD2
DNA: TGCGCCAGCAGCTTGGAAGAGGGGCTAGCGGGGTACAACAATGAGCAGTTCTTC
CDR3: CASSLEEGLAGYNNEQFF

V: TRBV15
size: -
J: TRBJ1-4
D: -
DNA: TGTGCCACCAGCAGAGATCTTAGGGGTGGGGAAAAACTGTTTTTT
CDR3: CATSRDLRGGEKLFF

V: TRBV4-3
size: -
J: TRBJ2-1
D: -
DNA: TGCGCCAGCAGCCAGGTCTACGGTGTAGCTAGGGAGCAGTTCTTC
CDR3: CASSQVYGVAREQFF

V: TRBV27
size: few
J: TRBJ1-6
D: -
DNA: TGTGCCAGCAGTTTTGCTAACTCACCCCTCCACTTT
CDR3: CASSFANSPLHF

V: TRBV30
size: -
J: TRBJ1-1
D: -
DNA: TGTGCCTGGAGCGGGGCTTCGAACACTGAAGCTTTCTTT
CDR3: CAWSGASNTEAFF

V: TRBV10-3
size: -
J: TRBJ1-1
D: TRBD1
DNA: TGTGCCATCAGTGAGACGGGACAGGGGTACACTGAAGCTTTCTTT
CDR3: CAISETGQGYTEAFF

V: TRBV27
size: -
J: TRBJ1-2
D: -
DNA: TGTGCCAGCAGTTTATTAAGTGCCCCCCGAGCGGGGGGCTACACCTTC
CDR3: CASSLLSAPRAGGYTF

V: TRBV29-1
size: once
J: TRBJ1-4
D: -
DNA: TGCAGCGTTACGGGCCCTTCAGGTGAAAAACTGTTTTTT
CDR3: CSVTGPSGEKLFF

V: TRBV4-3
size: -
J: TRBJ2-7
D: -
DNA: TGCGCCAGCAGCCAAGGGAGCCGGGACCCCCCCTACGAGCAGTACTTC
CDR3: CASSQGSRDPPYEQYF

V: TRBV7-5
size: -
J: TRBJ2-7
D: -
DNA: TGTGCCAGAAGCCCTGACAGGGGCCTTTACGAGCAGTACTTC
CDR3: CARSPDRGLYEQYF

V: TRBV27
size: once
J: TRBJ2-5
D: TRBD2
DNA: TGTGCCAGCAGTGAACTAGCGGGGCAAGAGACCCAGTACTTC
CDR3: CASSELAGQETQYF

V: TRBV19
size: -
J: TRBJ1-6
D: -
DNA: TGTGCCAGTAGTAGCCCTTGGGCGGGAAATTCACCCCTCCACTTT
CDR3: CASSSPWAGNSPLHF

V: TRBV10-3
size: -
J: TRBJ1-3
D: -
DNA: TGTGCCATCAGTCAAGGAAACACCATATATTTT
CDR3: CAISQGNTIYF

V: TRBV19
size: -
J: TRBJ2-7
D: -
DNA: TGTGCCAGTAGTATACCAGGGGCCTACGAGCAGTACTTC
CDR3: CASSIPGAYEQYF

V: TRBV6-5
size: -
J: TRBJ1-4
D: -
DNA: TGTGCCAGCAGTTACTCGACTGGGGGTCGTCAACTGTTTTTT
CDR3: CASSYSTGGRQLFF

V: TRBV11-2
size: once
J: TRBJ2-1
D: TRBD2
DNA: TGTGCCAGCAGCTTAGCCCCCTTTTGGCGGGAGGACCAATACAATGAGCAGTTCTTC
CDR3: CASSLAPFWREDQYNEQFF

V: TRBV6-1
size: -
J: TRBJ2-7
D: TRBD1
DNA: TGTGCCAGCATGCTGGGACAGGGATTGGGAGAGCAGTACTTC
CDR3: CASMLGQGLGEQYF

V: TRBV27
size: -
J: TRBJ1-5
D: TRBD1
DNA: TGTGCCAGCCGGGGACAGGGGAATCAGCCCCAGCATTTT
CDR3: CASRGQGNQPQHF

V: TRBV7-8
size: -
J: TRBJ2-7
D: -
DNA: TGTGCCAGCAGCTTAGTGGGGTCAGCGGAGGAGCAGTACTTC
CDR3: CASSLVGSAEEQYF

V: TRBV11-2
size: -
J: TRBJ2-3
D: -
DNA: TGTGCCAGCAGCTCATATAGGGACACGAACACAGATACGCAGTATTTT
CDR3: CASSSYRDTNTDTQYF

V: TRBV27
size: -
J: TRBJ1-4
D: TRBD1
DNA: TGTGCCAGCAGCGCGGGACAGGGAGTTGGAAAACTGTTTTTT
CDR3: CASSAGQGVGKLFF

V: TRBV7-9
size: -
J: TRBJ1-5
D: -
DNA: TGTGCCAGCAGCTTAACGACCGGTAGCAATCAGCCCCAGCATTTT
CDR3: CASSLTTGSNQPQHF

V: TRBV7-6
size: -
J: TRBJ1-2
D: -
DNA: TGTGCCAGCAGCTTAGCGGATCCCGGCTATGGCTACACCTTC
CDR3: CASSLADPGYGYTF

V: TRBV9
size: -
J: TRBJ2-1
D: -
DNA: TGTGCCAGCAGCGTAAGCGGGTCCACCTACAATGAGCAGTTCTTC
CDR3: CASSVSGSTYNEQFF

V: TRBV7-9
size: -
J: TRBJ1-5
D: TRBD1
DNA: TGTGCCAGCAGCCCTTTGGACAGGGGGCTTCAGCCCCAGCATTTT
CDR3: CASSPLDRGLQPQHF

V: TRBV6-6
size: -
J: TRBJ2-1
D: TRBD1
DNA: TGTGCCAGCAGAACGACAGGGGACCTCTACAATGAGCAGTTCTTC
CDR3: CASRTTGDLYNEQFF

V: TRBV7-9
size: once
J: TRBJ2-5
D: -
DNA: TGTGCCAGCAGCCGCACTAGCTTCGAGATGGAGACCCAGTACTTC
CDR3: CASSRTSFEMETQYF

V: TRBV19
size: -
J: TRBJ2-2
D: TRBD2
DNA: TGTGCCAGTAGTACGACTAGCCAGGTCTCTGCCGGGGAGCTGTTTTTT
CDR3: CASSTTSQVSAGELFF